This T cell receptor (beta chain) was retrieved from a study of shared clonotypes between healthy human individuals. Background on the study: Researchers assigned three CD4 naive, three CD4 memory, two CD8 naive and one CD8 memory plate to each donor.

Findings of the study overall: Sequencing of the sorted subsets was shown by rarefaction to be incomplete despite large depth.

Some 30,000 T cell genomes (approximately 180 ng DNA) went into each sorted-subset replicate. TCRdb's table, derived via immunoSEQ multiplex PCR, lists solely in-frame clones and lacks some. Here the sample spans over 400,000 clones, 90% to 96% being singletons. Worth noting for this clone: The antigen remains undetermined.

CDR3 length equals 18 residues. V lost 1 base, J lost 0 bases, and 12 bases stayed unmatched. Germline V gene lookup returns CDR1 MDHEN and CDR2 SYDVKM. This chain links TRBV28 with TRBJ2-7, with TRBD2 identical over 7 bases. This clonotype originated in a woman in her thirties in good health. Sequenced material: naive CD4+ T cells sorted from blood. Subset here: CD45RA+ positively selected. The chain's CDR3 is CASSLSGVGGAYSYEQYF. The CDR3 region has the DNA TGTGCCAGCAGTTTATCGGGGGTGGGAGGGGCGTACTCCTACGAGCAGTACTTC.